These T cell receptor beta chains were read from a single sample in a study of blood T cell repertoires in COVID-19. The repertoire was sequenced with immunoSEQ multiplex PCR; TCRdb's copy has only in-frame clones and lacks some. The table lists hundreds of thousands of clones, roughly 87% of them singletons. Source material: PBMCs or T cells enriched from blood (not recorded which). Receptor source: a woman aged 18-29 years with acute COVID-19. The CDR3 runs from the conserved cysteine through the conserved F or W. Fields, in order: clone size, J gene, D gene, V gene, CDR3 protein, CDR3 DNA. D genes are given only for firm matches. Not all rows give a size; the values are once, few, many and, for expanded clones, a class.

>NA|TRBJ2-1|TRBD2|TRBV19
CASERTSGRDEQFF
TGTGCCAGCGAACGGACTAGCGGGAGGGATGAGCAGTTCTTC
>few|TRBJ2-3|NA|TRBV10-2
CATNGGKGTDTQYF
TGCGCCACCAACGGGGGTAAGGGCACAGATACGCAGTATTTT
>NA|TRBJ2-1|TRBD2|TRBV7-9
CASSRDYSSYNEQFF
TGTGCCAGCAGCCGGGACTACAGCTCCTACAATGAGCAGTTCTTC
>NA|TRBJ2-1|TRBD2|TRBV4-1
CASSQTRTSRSSEQFF
TGCGCCAGCAGCCAAACCCGGACTAGTCGCTCCAGTGAGCAGTTCTTC
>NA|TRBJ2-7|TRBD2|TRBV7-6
CASSLARGGRTSGAYEQYF
TGTGCCAGCAGCTTAGCCCGTGGGGGTCGAACTAGCGGAGCCTACGAGCAGTACTTC
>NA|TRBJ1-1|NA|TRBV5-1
CASSTINTEAFF
TGCGCCAGCAGCACAATCAACACTGAAGCTTTCTTT
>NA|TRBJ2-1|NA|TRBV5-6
CASSLAGAYNEQFF
TGTGCCAGCAGCTTGGCCGGGGCCTACAATGAGCAGTTCTTC
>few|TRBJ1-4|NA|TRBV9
CASSAEGYANEKLFF
TGTGCCAGCAGCGCCGAGGGCTATGCTAATGAAAAACTGTTTTTT
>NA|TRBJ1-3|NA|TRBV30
CAWSRGSSGNTIYF
TGTGCCTGGAGTAGAGGGAGCTCTGGAAACACCATATATTTT
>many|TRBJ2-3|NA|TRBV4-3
CASSQELASTDTQYF
TGCGCCAGCAGCCAAGAATTGGCCAGCACAGATACGCAGTATTTT
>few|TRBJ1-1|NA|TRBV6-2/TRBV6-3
CASSRRRGNTEAFF
TGTGCCAGCAGCCGCCGTAGGGGGAACACTGAAGCTTTCTTT
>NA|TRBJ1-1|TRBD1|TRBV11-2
CASSWAYAGGSEAFF
TGTGCCAGCAGTTGGGCCTACGCAGGGGGGTCTGAAGCTTTCTTT
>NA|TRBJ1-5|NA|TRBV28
CASNQGFGNQPQHF
TGTGCCAGCAATCAGGGGTTCGGCAATCAGCCCCAGCATTTT
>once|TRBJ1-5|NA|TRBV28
CASSFGAGAGNQPQHF
TGTGCCAGCAGTTTCGGGGCGGGGGCAGGCAATCAGCCCCAGCATTTT
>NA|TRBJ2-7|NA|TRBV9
CASSVSTGVGYEQYF
TGTGCCAGCAGCGTATCGACGGGAGTGGGCTACGAGCAGTACTTC
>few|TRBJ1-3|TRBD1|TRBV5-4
CASSPGQGGDTIYF
TGTGCCAGCAGCCCAGGACAGGGTGGGGACACCATATATTTT
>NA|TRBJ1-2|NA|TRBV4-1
CASSQDLGRAGGYTF
TGCGCCAGCAGCCAAGATCTTGGCAGGGCCGGCGGCTACACCTTC
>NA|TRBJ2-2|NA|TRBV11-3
CASSLEGVGELFF
TGTGCCAGCAGCTTAGAGGGAGTCGGGGAGCTGTTTTTT
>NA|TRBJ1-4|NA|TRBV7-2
CASSRDTYNEKLFF
TGTGCCAGCAGCCGTGACACATATAATGAAAAACTGTTTTTT
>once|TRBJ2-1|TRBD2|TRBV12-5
CASGLVAGGAYNEQFF
TGTGCTAGTGGTTTGGTAGCGGGAGGAGCCTACAATGAGCAGTTCTTC
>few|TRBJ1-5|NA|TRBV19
CASSIGRGNQPQHF
TGTGCCAGTAGTATAGGGAGGGGCAATCAGCCCCAGCATTTT
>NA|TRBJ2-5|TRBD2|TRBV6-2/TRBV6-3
CASSYPRGGVETQYF
TGTGCCAGCAGTTACCCGCGGGGAGGGGTGGAGACCCAGTACTTC
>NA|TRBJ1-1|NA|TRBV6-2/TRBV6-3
CASSSRTNTEAFF
TGTGCCAGCAGTTCAAGGACTAACACTGAAGCTTTCTTT
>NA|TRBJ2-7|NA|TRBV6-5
CASSNTGQRPYF
TGTGCCAGCAGTAATACAGGGCAGCGGCCGTACTTC
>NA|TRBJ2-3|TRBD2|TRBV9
CASSPWLAGVGDTQYF
TGTGCCAGCAGCCCCTGGCTAGCGGGAGTGGGAGATACGCAGTATTTT
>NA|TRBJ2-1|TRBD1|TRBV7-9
CASSTNRGRPYNEQFF
TGTGCCAGCAGCACTAACAGGGGTAGGCCCTACAATGAGCAGTTCTTC
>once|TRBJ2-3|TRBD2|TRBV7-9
CASSLVLAGVADTQYF
TGTGCCAGCAGCTTGGTTTTAGCGGGAGTCGCAGATACGCAGTATTTT
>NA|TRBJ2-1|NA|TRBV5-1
CASSLATGVNEQFF
TGCGCCAGCAGCTTGGCCACAGGAGTGAATGAGCAGTTCTTC
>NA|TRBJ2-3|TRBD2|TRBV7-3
CASSRTSGDRDTQYF
TGTGCCAGCAGCCGAACTAGCGGGGACAGAGATACGCAGTATTTT
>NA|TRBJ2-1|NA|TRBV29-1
CSVELVRRDEQFF
TGCAGCGTTGAATTGGTGAGGAGGGATGAGCAGTTCTTC
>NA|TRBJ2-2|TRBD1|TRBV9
CASSAGPGQGYTGELFF
TGTGCCAGCAGCGCCGGACCGGGACAGGGGTACACCGGGGAGCTGTTTTTT
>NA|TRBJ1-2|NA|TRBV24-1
CATSGGEAYGYTF
TGTGCCACCAGTGGAGGGGAGGCCTATGGCTACACCTTC
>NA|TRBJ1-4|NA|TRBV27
CASSLRQYNEKLFF
TGTGCCAGCAGTTTACGCCAGTATAATGAAAAACTGTTTTTT
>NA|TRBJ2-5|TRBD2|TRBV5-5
CASSLARWLAGGETQYF
TGTGCCAGCAGCTTGGCCAGGTGGCTAGCGGGAGGAGAGACCCAGTACTTC
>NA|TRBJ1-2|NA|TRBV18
CASSPPNGLSPGDGYTF
TGTGCCAGCTCACCACCGAATGGGCTCTCCCCAGGGGATGGCTACACCTTC
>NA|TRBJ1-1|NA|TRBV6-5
CASSFLSGGKAGEAFF
TGTGCCAGCAGTTTTCTCAGCGGGGGGAAGGCGGGGGAAGCTTTCTTT
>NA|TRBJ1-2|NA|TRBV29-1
CSVSGGHGYTF
TGCAGCGTGTCGGGCGGGCATGGCTACACCTTC
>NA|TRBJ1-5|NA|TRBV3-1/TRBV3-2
CASSQEGQYNQPQHF
TGTGCCAGCAGCCAAGAAGGACAGTACAATCAGCCCCAGCATTTT
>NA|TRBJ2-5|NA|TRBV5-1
CASSLSMLVAETQYF
TGCGCCAGCAGCTTGTCAATGCTAGTAGCGGAGACCCAGTACTTC
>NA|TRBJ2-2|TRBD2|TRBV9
CASSFGLAGVGPGELFF
TGTGCCAGCAGCTTCGGACTAGCGGGAGTCGGGCCCGGGGAGCTGTTTTTT
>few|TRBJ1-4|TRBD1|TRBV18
CASSPGGGGEKLFF
TGTGCCAGCTCTCCAGGGGGCGGCGGTGAAAAACTGTTTTTT